The 17 T cell receptor beta chains below all came from one sample that was sequenced in a study of blood T cell repertoires in COVID-19. Sequenced by immunoSEQ multiplex PCR; TCRdb stores in-frame clones only, minus some. Of under 200,000 clones in the sample, around 83% were seen once. The source material was peripheral blood. These receptors were obtained from a woman in her forties or fifties with COVID-19, enrolled during active disease.

On this clone itself: Different DNA sequences within this sample yield the same CDR3. CDR3 sequence: CASSSGTGLGYTF. The CDR3 DNA sequence: TGTGCCAGCAGTTCCGGGACAGGGCTTGGCTACACCTTC. J is TRBJ1-2 and V is TRBV6-5, with 9 bases fitting TRBD1. The V segment lost 4 bases and the J segment 7 bases; nucleotides outside the gene matches: 4. The CDR3 is made up of 13 amino acids. Germline assignment: CDR1 MNHEY and CDR2 SVGAGI.

This clone was detected once. The rearrangement uses TRBV6-2 or TRBV6-3 and TRBJ1-1; D call uncertain. V was cut by 2 bases and J by 0 bases, with 7 bases left in between. Germline V CDR1 and CDR2: MNHEY, SVGEGT. CDR3 length: 14 residues. CDR3 residues: CASSYQSMNTEAFF. CDR3 DNA sequence: TGTGCCAGCAGTTACCAGTCGATGAACACTGAAGCTTTCTTT.

This chain joins TRBV11-2 and TRBJ2-2, with no clear D. Trimming cost V 3 bases and J 1 base, with 3 bases left between them. The CDR3 totals 13 residues. From germline, CDR1 is SGHAT and CDR2 FQNNGV. Written as DNA, the CDR3 is TGTGCCAGCAGCTTTCAGAACACCGGGGAGCTGTTTTTT. Translating gives CASSFQNTGELFF.

The chain uses TRBV10-2 and TRBJ2-5, with TRBD1 matching 8 bases. Germline loops: CDR1 WSHSY, CDR2 SAAADI. The CDR3 spans 15 residues. Trimming took 5 bases from V and 4 from J; bases not matched to a gene: 9. CDR3 amino acids: CASSFGQGAGETQYF. CDR3 nucleotides: TGCGCCAGCAGTTTCGGACAGGGAGCAGGAGAGACCCAGTACTTC.

The V call is TRBV30, the J call TRBJ1-4, with D tentatively TRBD1 (5 bases). V lost 0 bases, J lost 8 bases, and 7 bases lay in between. Germline CDR1 reads GTSNPN; CDR2 reads SVGIG (reference sequence). The CDR3 covers 12 residues. The CDR3 sequence is CAWSVGGEKLFF. CDR3 nucleotide sequence: TGTGCCTGGAGTGTTGGGGGGGAAAAACTGTTTTTT.

This clone occurred a few times. The chain couples TRBV19 to TRBJ1-2, with D uncertain. The germline V and J ends were trimmed by 7 bases and 8 bases, with 23 bases remaining between them. The CDR3 sequence is 15 residues long. Germline loops: CDR1 LNHDA, CDR2 SQIVND (reference sequence). The CDR3 DNA follows: TGTGCCAGTACCCAGCGGTCGAGGGAATCTCACGGCTACACCTTC. This gives the protein CASTQRSRESHGYTF.

This clone showed up just once. This chain joins TRBV29-1 and TRBJ2-3; D gene uncertain. The germline V gene has CDR1 SQVTM and CDR2 ANQGSEA. Deletions cut 1 base from V and 0 bases from J, with 8 bases between. This CDR3 is built from 14 residues. The chain's CDR3 is CSVEAQRSTDTQYF. The CDR3 bases are TGCAGCGTTGAAGCGCAACGGAGCACAGATACGCAGTATTTT.

The chain couples TRBV2 to TRBJ1-6, with a tentative D call TRBD1 (5 bases). CDR3 length: 14 residues. V dropped 0 bases and J dropped 7 bases, with 7 bases sitting between them. Per germline, CDR1 SNHLY and CDR2 FYNNEI. Here the CDR3 reads CASSEARQNSPLHF. DNA for the CDR3: TGTGCCAGCAGTGAAGCAAGACAGAATTCACCCCTCCACTTT.

This rearrangement joins TRBV7-9 to TRBJ2-7, with a tentative D call TRBD2 (5 bases). The CDR3 loop spans 15 amino acids. V lost 2 bases to trimming and J lost 0 bases, with 11 bases between them. Germline CDR1 is SEHNR and CDR2 is FQNEAQ (reference sequence). The chain's CDR3 is CASSLRGFNSYEQYF. As DNA, the CDR3 is TGTGCCAGCAGCTTACGGGGTTTTAACTCCTACGAGCAGTACTTC.

The chain employs TRBV5-1 and TRBJ2-7; D not resolved. The CDR3 length is 12 residues. Germline V gene data show CDR1 as SGHRS and CDR2 as YFSETQ. Deletions cut 2 bases from V and 2 bases from J, with 5 bases between. This chain's CDR3 is CASSLTAYEQYF. CDR3 coding DNA: TGCGCCAGCAGCTTAACAGCCTACGAGCAGTACTTC.

The genes are TRBV28 and TRBJ2-2; the D is unclear. Looked up from germline, CDR1 is MDHEN and CDR2 is SYDVKM. V lost 6 bases and J 2 bases, leaving 7 bases between the germline ends. The CDR3 covers 13 residues. The DNA of the CDR3 is TGTGCCAGCAGGTACAAAAACACCGGGGAGCTGTTTTTT. Its translation is CASRYKNTGELFF.

With respect to this clone: Other nucleotide sequences from this sample produce the same CDR3. The rearrangement joins TRBV7-9 to TRBJ1-4; 7 bases fit TRBD1. The CDR3 contains 14 residues. With V trimmed by 3 bases and J by 3 bases, 1 base remained unmatched. The germline V gene encodes CDR1 SEHNR and CDR2 FQNEAQ (reference sequence). The CDR3 loop is CASSFQGANEKLFF. The CDR3 DNA sequence: TGTGCCAGCAGCTTCCAGGGGGCTAATGAAAAACTGTTTTTT.

This clone was counted once. In nucleotides, the CDR3 is TGTGCCAGCAGCGGGACTAGCGGGGTTACGCAGTATTTT. This translates into CASSGTSGVTQYF. This sequence joins TRBV6-6 and TRBJ2-3, with 13 bases fitting TRBD2. V dropped 6 bases and J dropped 8; count of bases not matched to a gene: 2. The V gene's germline CDR1 is MNHNY and CDR2 SVGAGI (reference sequence). The CDR3 runs 13 residues.

This sequence joins TRBV3-1 (or the pseudogene TRBV3-2) and TRBJ1-4; D unresolved. The V gene lost 3 bases and the J gene lost 12 bases, with 14 bases spanning the gap. Germline CDR1 reads LGHDT; CDR2 reads YNNKEL (reference sequence). This CDR3 region has 13 residues. The CDR3 protein is CASSQEEVRQLFF. CDR3 coding DNA: TGTGCCAGCAGCCAGGAAGAGGTTCGGCAACTGTTTTTT.

The rearrangement uses TRBV3-1 (or the pseudogene TRBV3-2) and TRBJ1-4; 9 positions match TRBD1. Germline V gene lookup returns CDR1 LGHDT and CDR2 YNNKEL (reference sequence). With V trimmed by 4 bases and J by 8 bases, 11 bases remained unmatched. The length of the CDR3 is 16 residues. CDR3 in amino acids: CASSPQDRGSFEKLFF. In DNA form, the CDR3 reads TGTGCCAGCAGCCCCCAGGACAGGGGAAGTTTCGAAAAACTGTTTTTT.

The chain links TRBV11-1 to TRBJ1-1, with D possibly matching TRBD1 (5 bases). V was trimmed by 5 bases and J by 1 base, leaving 8 bases between them. The CDR3 has 13 residues. The germline CDR1 and CDR2 sequences are SGHAT and FQDESV (reference sequence). CDR3 in amino acids: CASSRQTNTEAFF. The CDR3 DNA follows: TGTGCCAGCAGCCGACAGACGAACACTGAAGCTTTCTTT. Based on the CDR3 plus reference TRBV11-1 and TRBJ1-1, the full variable domain is EAEVAQSPRYKITEKSQAVAFWCDPISGHATLYWYRQILGQGPELLVQFQDESVVDDSQLPKDRFSAERLKGVDSTLKIQPAELGDSAMYLCASSRQTNTEAFFGQGTRLTVV.

The CDR3, as DNA: TGCGCCAGCAGCCAAGGGGTCGGACAGTTAGGTGGCTACACCTTC. This encodes CASSQGVGQLGGYTF. The genes are TRBV4-1 and TRBJ1-2; D is perhaps TRBD1 (6 bases). The V gene lost 1 base and the J gene lost 7 bases, with 16 bases spanning the gap. From germline, CDR1 is MGHRA and CDR2 YSYEKL. The CDR3 has 15 amino acids.